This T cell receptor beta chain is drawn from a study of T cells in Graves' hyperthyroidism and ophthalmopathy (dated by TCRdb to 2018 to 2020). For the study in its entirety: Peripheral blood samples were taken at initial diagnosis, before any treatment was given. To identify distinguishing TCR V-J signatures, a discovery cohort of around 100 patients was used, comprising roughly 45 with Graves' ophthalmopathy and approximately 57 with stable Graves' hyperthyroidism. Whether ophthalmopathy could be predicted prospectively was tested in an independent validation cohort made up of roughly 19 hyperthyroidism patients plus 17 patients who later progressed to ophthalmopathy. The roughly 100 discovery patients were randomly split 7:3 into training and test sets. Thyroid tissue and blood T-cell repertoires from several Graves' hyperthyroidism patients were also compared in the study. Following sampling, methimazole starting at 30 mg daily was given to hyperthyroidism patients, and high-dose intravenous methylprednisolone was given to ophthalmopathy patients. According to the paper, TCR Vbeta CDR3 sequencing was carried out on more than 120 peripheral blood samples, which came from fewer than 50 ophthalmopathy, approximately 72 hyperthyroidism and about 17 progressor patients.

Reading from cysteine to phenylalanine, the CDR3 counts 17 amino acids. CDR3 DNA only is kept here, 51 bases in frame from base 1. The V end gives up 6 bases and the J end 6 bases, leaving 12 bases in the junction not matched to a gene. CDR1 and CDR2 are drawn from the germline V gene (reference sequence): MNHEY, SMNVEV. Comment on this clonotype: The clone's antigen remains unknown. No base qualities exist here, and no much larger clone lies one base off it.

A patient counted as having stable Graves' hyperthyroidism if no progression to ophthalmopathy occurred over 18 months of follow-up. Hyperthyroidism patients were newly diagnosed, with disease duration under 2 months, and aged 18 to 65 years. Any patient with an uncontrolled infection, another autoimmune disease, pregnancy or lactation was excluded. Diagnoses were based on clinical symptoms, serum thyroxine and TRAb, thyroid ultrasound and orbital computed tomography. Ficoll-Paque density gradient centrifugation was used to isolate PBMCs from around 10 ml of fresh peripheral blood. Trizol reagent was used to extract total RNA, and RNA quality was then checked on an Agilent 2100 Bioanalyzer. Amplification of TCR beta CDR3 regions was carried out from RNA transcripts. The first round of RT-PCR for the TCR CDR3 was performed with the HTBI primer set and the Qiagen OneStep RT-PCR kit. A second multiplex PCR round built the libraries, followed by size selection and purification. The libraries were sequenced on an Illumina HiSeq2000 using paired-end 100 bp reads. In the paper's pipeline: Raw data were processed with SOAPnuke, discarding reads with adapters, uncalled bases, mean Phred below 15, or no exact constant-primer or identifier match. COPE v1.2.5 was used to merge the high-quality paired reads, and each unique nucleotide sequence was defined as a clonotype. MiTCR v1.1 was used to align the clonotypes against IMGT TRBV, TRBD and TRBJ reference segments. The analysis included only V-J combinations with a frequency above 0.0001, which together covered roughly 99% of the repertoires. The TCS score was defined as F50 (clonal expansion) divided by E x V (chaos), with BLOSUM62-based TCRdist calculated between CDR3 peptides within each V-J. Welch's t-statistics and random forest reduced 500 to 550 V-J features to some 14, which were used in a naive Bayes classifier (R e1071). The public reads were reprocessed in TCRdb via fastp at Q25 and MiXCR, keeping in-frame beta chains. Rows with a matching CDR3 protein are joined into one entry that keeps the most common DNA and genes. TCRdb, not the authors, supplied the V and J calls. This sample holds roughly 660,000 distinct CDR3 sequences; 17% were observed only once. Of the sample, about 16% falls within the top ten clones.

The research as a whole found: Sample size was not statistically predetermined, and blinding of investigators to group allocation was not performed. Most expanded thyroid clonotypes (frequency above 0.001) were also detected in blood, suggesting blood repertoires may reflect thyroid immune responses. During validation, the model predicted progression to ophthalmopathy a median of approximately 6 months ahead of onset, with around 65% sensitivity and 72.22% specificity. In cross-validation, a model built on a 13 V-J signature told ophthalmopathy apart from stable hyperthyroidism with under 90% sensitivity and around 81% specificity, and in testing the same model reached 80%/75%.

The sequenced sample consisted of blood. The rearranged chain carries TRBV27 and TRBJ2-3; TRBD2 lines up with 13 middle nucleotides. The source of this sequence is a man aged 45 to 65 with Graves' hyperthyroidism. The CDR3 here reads CASRGLGLAGPQDTQYF. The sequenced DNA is TGTGCCAGCAGGGGTCTGGGACTAGCGGGACCGCAGGATACGCAGTATTTT.